This TCR beta chain is from a study of T cells in Graves' hyperthyroidism and ophthalmopathy. Study results and limitations: Stable hyperthyroidism and ophthalmopathy were separated using 13 V-J signatures. Most thyroid-expanded clonotypes above 0.001 were also found in blood. Ophthalmopathy was model-predicted a median about 7.1 months pre-onset.

Every diagnosis used clinical symptoms, serum thyroxine and TRAb, thyroid ultrasound and orbital computed tomography. This clonotype has a handful of counts. Its antigen is still unknown. Trimming took off 2 bases at V and 3 bases at J, with 14 bases between the two ends. The CDR3 length is 15 residues. Amplification of TCR beta CDR3 regions was performed using RNA transcripts as template. TCR CDR3 underwent first-round RT-PCR with the HTBI primer set. In TCRdb, the multiplex PCR reads were re-called with MiXCR into one record per CDR3 protein. The sample lists over 350,000 distinct CDR3 sequences; around 18% were seen once.

The chain uses TRBV12-3 or TRBV12-4 and TRBJ2-7, with D perhaps matching TRBD1 (5 bases). The receptor was isolated from a man aged 18 to 29 with Graves' ophthalmopathy. Material: blood. The CDR3: CASSLRAGWDYEQYF. The CDR3 nucleotides read TGTGCCAGCAGTTTAAGGGCAGGGTGGGACTACGAGCAGTACTTC.